This passage covers 22 T cell receptor beta chains from one sample sequenced in a study of monozygotic twins with inflammatory bowel disease. From its re-call of the 5' RACE reads, TCRdb lists each CDR3 protein once, without DNA. This sample's table has approximately 400,000 distinct CDR3 sequences. Sequences were obtained from blood. The receptors derive from a human donor with ulcerative colitis or Crohn's disease, or a healthy co-twin of an affected twin (not recorded which).

This sequence joins TRBV7-2 and TRBJ2-2; absent DNA, TCRdb's TRBD2 call cannot be checked. Germline CDR1 reads SGHTA; CDR2 reads FQGNSA. The CDR3 covers 17 residues. The CDR3 sequence is CASSWSLAGGPTGELFF. Complete variable domain (other parts from reference TRBV7-2 and TRBJ2-2): GAGVSQSPSNKVTEKGKDVELRCDPISGHTALYWYRQSLGQGLEFLIYFQGNSAPDKSGLPSDRFSAERTGGSVSTLTIQRTQQEDSAVYLCASSWSLAGGPTGELFFGEGSRLTVL.

The chain combines TRBV20-1 with TRBJ1-5. This CDR3 has 15 amino acids. Germline V CDR1 and CDR2: DFQATT, SNEGSKA (reference sequence). The CDR3 sequence: CSARDHLLSNQPQHF.

The chain combines TRBV19 with TRBJ2-1; with no DNA, the TCRdb D assignment of TRBD2 cannot be verified. CDR3 length equals 16 residues. Germline V CDR1 and CDR2: LNHDA, SQIVND (reference sequence). The CDR3: CASSISSLAGGNEQFF.

V usage is TRBV20-1 and J usage is TRBJ2-3; TCRdb returns TRBD2, unconfirmable since there is no DNA. The CDR3 length is 15 residues. Per the germline V gene, CDR1 is DFQATT and CDR2 is SNEGSKA (reference sequence). CDR3 residues: CSASKLAGGTDTQYF.

The chain joins TRBV11-2 to TRBJ2-6; TCRdb reports TRBD1, a call that lacks DNA to check it against. The CDR3 has 18 residues. Germline assignment: CDR1 SGHAT and CDR2 FQNNGV. CDR3 amino acids: CASSSRGGHSSGANVLTF.

This chain connects TRBV7-9 to TRBJ2-2; TCRdb's assignment of TRBD1 cannot be checked, as there is no DNA. The germline gives CDR1 SEHNR, CDR2 FQNEAQ (reference sequence). The length of the CDR3 is 14 residues. CDR3 sequence: CASSLDRLTRELFF.

V gene TRBV5-4 combines with J gene TRBJ2-5. CDR1 SGHNT and CDR2 YYREEE come from the germline V gene (reference sequence). This CDR3 is 14 amino acids long. CDR3 residues: CASSWGTYQETQYF.

The chain is built from TRBV20-1 and TRBJ1-6. Germline CDR1 DFQATT, CDR2 SNEGSKA (reference sequence). There are 15 residues in the CDR3. The chain's CDR3 is CSASRESSYNSPLHF.

This rearrangement joins TRBV27 to TRBJ1-2; TCRdb calls TRBD1, which cannot be checked without DNA. CDR3 length: 15 amino acids. Germline CDR1 MNHEY, CDR2 SMNVEV (reference sequence). CDR3: CASSPQGNVGYGYTF.

This sequence joins TRBV7-9 and TRBJ2-3; TCRdb designates TRBD2, a call that cannot be tested without DNA. CDR1 is SEHNR, CDR2 FQNEAQ, per germline (reference sequence). The CDR3 covers 14 residues. The CDR3 loop is CASSLVARGDTQYF. Together with reference TRBV7-9 and TRBJ2-3, the CDR3 gives the full variable domain: DTGVSQNPRHKITKRGQNVTFRCDPISEHNRLYWYRQTLGQGPEFLTYFQNEAQLEKSRLLSDRFSAERPKGSFSTLEIQRTEQGDSAMYLCASSLVARGDTQYFGPGTRLTVL.

The chain uses TRBV5-1 and TRBJ2-3; no DNA is available, so the TRBD2 call from TCRdb remains unchecked. Per the germline V gene, CDR1 is SGHRS and CDR2 is YFSETQ. This CDR3 region has 17 residues. The CDR3 loop is CASSFLGRISSTDTQYF.

The genes are TRBV2 and TRBJ2-5; the TCRdb D gene call, TRBD2, has no DNA to confirm it. The CDR3 runs to 16 residues. Germline V gene data show CDR1 as SNHLY and CDR2 as FYNNEI. CDR3 protein: CASRLEGTKLTETQYF.

The CDR3 here is CASSGSYSYEQYF. V usage is TRBV19 and J usage is TRBJ2-7; no DNA is available, so the TRBD2 call from TCRdb remains unchecked. Germline loops: CDR1 LNHDA, CDR2 SQIVND (reference sequence). The CDR3 spans 13 residues.

The chain recombines TRBV6-1 with TRBJ2-1. Germline assignment: CDR1 MNHNS and CDR2 SASEGT. CDR3 length equals 15 residues. The CDR3 sequence: CASSEGRGTYNEQFF.

This chain connects TRBV14 to TRBJ1-2. The CDR3 runs to 13 residues. In germline, CDR1 is SGHDN, CDR2 FVKESK. Here the CDR3 reads CASSPRLADGYTF.

The V gene is TRBV5-1, the J gene TRBJ2-7; the D gene TCRdb calls, TRBD2, cannot be checked with no DNA. CDR1 and CDR2 (germline): SGHRS, YFSETQ. The CDR3 covers 16 residues. CDR3 protein: CASSLAGGRAAYEQYF.

This chain links TRBV7-3 with TRBJ1-2; TCRdb's D call of TRBD1 is untestable without DNA. The CDR3 runs to 13 residues. The V gene's germline CDR1 is SGHTA and CDR2 FQGTGA. This chain's CDR3 is CASSHRTGNGYTF.

The V gene is TRBV3-1, the J gene TRBJ2-7. In germline, CDR1 is LGHDT, CDR2 YNNKEL (reference sequence). The CDR3 consists of 13 residues. CDR3 sequence: CASSQGGRDEQYF.

The V gene is TRBV11-2, the J gene TRBJ1-1. CDR3 size: 12 residues. Germline V gives CDR1 SGHAT, CDR2 FQNNGV. CDR3 sequence: CASSFLEPEAFF.

This chain joins TRBV5-4 and TRBJ2-3; TCRdb's D call of TRBD1 is untestable without DNA. Germline CDR1 is SGHNT and CDR2 is YYREEE (reference sequence). This CDR3 has 16 residues. CDR3 loop: CASSLGRDREMDTQYF. Filled out from reference TRBV5-4 and TRBJ2-3, the complete variable domain reads ETGVTQSPTHLIKTRGQQVTLRCSSQSGHNTVSWYQQALGQGPQFIFQYYREEENGRGNFPPRFSGLQFPNYSSELNVNALELDDSALYLCASSLGRDREMDTQYFGPGTRLTVL.

The gene calls are TRBV20-1 and TRBJ1-2; TCRdb's assignment of TRBD1 cannot be checked, as there is no DNA. The CDR3 has 13 amino acids. Germline V gives CDR1 DFQATT, CDR2 SNEGSKA (reference sequence). The CDR3 protein is CSASPGQNYGYTF.

The rearrangement links TRBV13 to TRBJ2-5; TCRdb's D gene call, TRBD2, goes unchecked for lack of DNA. The CDR3 consists of 16 residues. CDR1 is PRHDT and CDR2 is FYEKMQ in the germline V gene (reference sequence). CDR3 loop: CASSVASGGHQETQYF.